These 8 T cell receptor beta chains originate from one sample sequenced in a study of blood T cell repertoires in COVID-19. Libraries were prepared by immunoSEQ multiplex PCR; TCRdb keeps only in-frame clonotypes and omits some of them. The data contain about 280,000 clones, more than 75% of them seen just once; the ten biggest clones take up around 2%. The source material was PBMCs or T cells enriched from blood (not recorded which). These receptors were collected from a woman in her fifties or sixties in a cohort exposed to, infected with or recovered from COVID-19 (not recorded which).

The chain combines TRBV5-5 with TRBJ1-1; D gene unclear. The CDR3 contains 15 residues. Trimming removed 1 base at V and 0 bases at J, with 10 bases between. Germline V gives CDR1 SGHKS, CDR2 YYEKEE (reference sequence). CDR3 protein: CASSLYSFMNTEAFF. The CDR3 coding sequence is TGTGCCAGCAGCTTGTATAGCTTTATGAACACTGAAGCTTTCTTT.

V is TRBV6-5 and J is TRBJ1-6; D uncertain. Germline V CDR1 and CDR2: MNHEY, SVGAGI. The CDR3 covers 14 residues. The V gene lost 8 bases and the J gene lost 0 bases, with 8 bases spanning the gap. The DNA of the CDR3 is TGTGCCAGCTCGCCGAGCTCCTATAATTCACCCCTCCACTTT. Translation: CASSPSSYNSPLHF.

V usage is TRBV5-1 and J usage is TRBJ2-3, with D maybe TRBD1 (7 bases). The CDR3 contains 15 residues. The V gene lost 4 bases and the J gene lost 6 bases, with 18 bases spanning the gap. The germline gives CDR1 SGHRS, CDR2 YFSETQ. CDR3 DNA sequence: TGCGCCAGCAGCCAAGGAGGGGGCCTAGGCGATACGCAGTATTTT. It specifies CASSQGGGLGDTQYF.

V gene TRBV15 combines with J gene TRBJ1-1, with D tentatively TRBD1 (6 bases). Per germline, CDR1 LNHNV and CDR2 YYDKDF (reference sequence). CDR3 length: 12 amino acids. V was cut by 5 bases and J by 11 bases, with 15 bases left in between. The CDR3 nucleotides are TGTGCCACCAGCGTAACAGGGATCGGGGCTTTCTTT. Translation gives CATSVTGIGAFF.

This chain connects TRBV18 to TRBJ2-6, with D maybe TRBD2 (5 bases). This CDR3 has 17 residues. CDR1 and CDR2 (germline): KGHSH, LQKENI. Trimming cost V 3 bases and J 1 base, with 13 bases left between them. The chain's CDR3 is CASSPSGRRSGANVLTF. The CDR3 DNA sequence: TGTGCCAGCTCACCTTCTGGAAGGAGGTCTGGGGCCAACGTCCTGACTTTC.

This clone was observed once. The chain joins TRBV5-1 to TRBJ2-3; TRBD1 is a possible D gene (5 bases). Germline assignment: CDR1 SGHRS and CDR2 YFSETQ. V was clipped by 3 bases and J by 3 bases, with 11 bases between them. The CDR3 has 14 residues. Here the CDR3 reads CASSSRVGTDTQYF. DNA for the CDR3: TGCGCCAGCAGCTCCAGGGTGGGGACAGATACGCAGTATTTT.

CDR3 residues: CASSLEIGGVEKLFF. In DNA form, the CDR3 reads TGTGCCAGCAGCTTAGAGATCGGGGGGGTTGAAAAACTGTTTTTT. This rearrangement joins TRBV7-2 to TRBJ1-4; perhaps TRBD1 as D (5 bases). V was trimmed by 1 base and J by 7 bases, leaving 13 bases between them. This CDR3 has 15 amino acids. Germline V gene lookup returns CDR1 SGHTA and CDR2 FQGNSA.

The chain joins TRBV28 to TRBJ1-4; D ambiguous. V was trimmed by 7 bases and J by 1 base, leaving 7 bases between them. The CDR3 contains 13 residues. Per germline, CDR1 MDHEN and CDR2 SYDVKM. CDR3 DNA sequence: TGTGCCAGCACCGGGATAACTAATGAAAAACTGTTTTTT. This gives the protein CASTGITNEKLFF.